This is a list of T cell receptor beta chains from one sample in a study of CD8 T cells in ankylosing spondylitis. TCRdb analysed the 5' RACE reads with MiXCR anew, one entry per CDR3 protein. The profile shows about 500,000 distinct CDR3 sequences, 10% to 15% of them singletons. Material for sequencing was blood, either unsorted or a sorted T cell fraction (not recorded which). The receptors were sampled from a male donor with ankylosing spondylitis. The conserved cysteine and the conserved F or W are not part of the CDR3 here. The order of the fields is J gene, V gene, CDR3 protein.

J: TRBJ1-1; V: TRBV6-1; CDR3: ASTQGGNTLEAF
J: TRBJ1-1; V: TRBV10-3; CDR3: AITPRENTEAF
J: TRBJ2-1; V: TRBV24-1; CDR3: ATSDTRRNEQF
J: TRBJ1-1; V: TRBV5-1; CDR3: ASSTGQNFNLNTEAF
J: TRBJ2-1; V: TRBV2; CDR3: ASSGELDNEQF
J: TRBJ2-2; V: TRBV12-3/TRBV12-4; CDR3: ASRPSGGGDTGELF
J: TRBJ1-1; V: TRBV10-3; CDR3: AISARTGNTEAF
J: TRBJ2-5; V: TRBV5-1; CDR3: ASSLNTPEETQY
J: TRBJ2-7; V: TRBV14; CDR3: ASSRSYEQY
J: TRBJ1-6; V: TRBV10-3; CDR3: AISGGVNSPLH
J: TRBJ1-5; V: TRBV7-9; CDR3: ASSPGASGNQPQH
J: TRBJ1-2; V: TRBV5-1; CDR3: ASSLTKDSLYNYGYT
J: TRBJ1-1; V: TRBV10-2; CDR3: ASSEEDTEAF
J: TRBJ2-5; V: TRBV12-3/TRBV12-4; CDR3: ASRYGRGTQY
J: TRBJ1-4; V: TRBV30; CDR3: AWSTGQARKLF
J: TRBJ1-1; V: TRBV6-5; CDR3: ASSYSGDGGRRNTEAF
J: TRBJ1-4; V: TRBV10-3; CDR3: AISESADNEKLF
J: TRBJ2-3; V: TRBV29-1; CDR3: SVFRVSSTDTQY
J: TRBJ1-2; V: TRBV5-5; CDR3: ASGPDLGCYT
J: TRBJ2-1; V: TRBV5-1; CDR3: ASSPGLAGEDEQF
J: TRBJ2-1; V: TRBV12-5; CDR3: ASGLDQASSYNEQF
J: TRBJ1-6; V: TRBV5-1; CDR3: ASSLQGGPLGSPLH
J: TRBJ2-7; V: TRBV7-9; CDR3: ASTGTGEQY
J: TRBJ1-3; V: TRBV20-1; CDR3: SASGRGSGNTIY
J: TRBJ2-1; V: TRBV5-1; CDR3: ASSLEELAGVRPGQF
J: TRBJ2-3; V: TRBV15; CDR3: ATSRDIGRPDTQY
J: TRBJ2-5; V: TRBV12-3/TRBV12-4; CDR3: ASTPSWGETQY
J: TRBJ1-1; V: TRBV30; CDR3: AWSSGRNTEAF
J: TRBJ2-6; V: TRBV7-9; CDR3: ASSSDRRSSGANVLT
J: TRBJ2-6; V: TRBV2; CDR3: ASSRGGAGANVLT
J: TRBJ2-1; V: TRBV9; CDR3: ASSVGGANNEQF
J: TRBJ1-6; V: TRBV2; CDR3: ASTPGQGRSPLH
J: TRBJ1-4; V: TRBV12-3/TRBV12-4; CDR3: ASTLGGTNEKLF
J: TRBJ1-2; V: TRBV12-3/TRBV12-4; CDR3: ASSLGHYGYT
J: TRBJ2-1; V: TRBV20-1; CDR3: SARDSGGYNEQF
J: TRBJ2-3; V: TRBV3-1; CDR3: ASSHSTSGTGLTDTQY
J: TRBJ2-7; V: TRBV11-2; CDR3: ASSHREGKGEQY
J: TRBJ2-5; V: TRBV6-6; CDR3: ASRTPSQETQY
J: TRBJ2-2; V: TRBV7-2; CDR3: ASSFVGGGELF
J: TRBJ2-2; V: TRBV15; CDR3: ATSRGSGSPGELF
J: TRBJ2-3; V: TRBV20-1; CDR3: SARVAPITDTQY
J: TRBJ2-2; V: TRBV20-1; CDR3: SASSGYTGELF
J: TRBJ2-1; V: TRBV5-1; CDR3: ASSLSASGNEQF
J: TRBJ2-2; V: TRBV5-6; CDR3: ASSPVWENTGELF
J: TRBJ1-2; V: TRBV7-2; CDR3: ASRSGQTPYGYT
J: TRBJ1-2; V: TRBV11-2; CDR3: ASSLATTGDGYT
J: TRBJ1-2; V: TRBV12-3/TRBV12-4; CDR3: ASSFSKVGYT
J: TRBJ2-7; V: TRBV20-1; CDR3: SAPGASGRASSYEQY
J: TRBJ2-3; V: TRBV3-1; CDR3: ASSQDPSLAGAGTDTQY
J: TRBJ2-1; V: TRBV7-7; CDR3: ASSLVTASSYNEQF
J: TRBJ2-1; V: TRBV24-1; CDR3: ATSEGRDEQF
J: TRBJ2-3; V: TRBV24-1; CDR3: ATSDLRAGPADTQY
J: TRBJ2-7; V: TRBV14; CDR3: ASSPGRRAIYEQY
J: TRBJ2-1; V: TRBV18; CDR3: ASSPPGLINNEQF
J: TRBJ1-5; V: TRBV10-3; CDR3: AISLALGLGTGDQPQH